This T cell receptor (beta chain) emerged from a study of cytomegalovirus exposure and HLA in healthy donors. Study-wide results and caveats: The CMV antigen specificity of a few CMV-associated chains was confirmed through in vitro analysis.

PCR primers comprised 60 Vbeta and 13 Jbeta primers. Repertoires were generated with immunoSEQ multiplex PCR, while TCRdb's copy carries only in-frame clones and drops some. The sample consists of under 200,000 clones, 65% to 85% of them appearing once. The germline V gene has CDR1 MNHEY and CDR2 SMNVEV (reference sequence). This CDR3 contains 15 residues. V was pared by 6 bases and J by 6 bases, with 6 bases of the junction left unmatched. About this clone: Its antigen remains unknown.

The TCR was taken from a man aged 45-60 years in good health and CMV-seropositive. The chain is built from TRBV27 and TRBJ2-3; 13 positions match TRBD2. The specimen was PBMCs. CDR3 DNA: TGTGCCAGCAGCGATGGGACTAGCGGGATGGATACGCAGTATTTT. Protein sequence: CASSDGTSGMDTQYF.